The 26 T cell receptor beta chains given below trace back to one sample, sequenced in a study of blood T cells in healthy people across ages. The second PCR ran about 7 to 12 cycles with a sample-barcoded 5' primer and J-beta primers. One entry per CDR3 protein, called by TCRdb with MiXCR from the 5' RACE reads. The sample has roughly 1,700,000 distinct CDR3 sequences, 28% seen once. Sequencing was done on a sample of blood. The receptors were sampled from a woman in her 30s in good health.

This clonotype showed up just a few times. This CDR3 reads CASSDLLPDTQYF. The CDR3 DNA is TGTGCCAGCAGTGACCTTCTTCCAGATACGCAGTATTTT. The chain combines TRBV25-1 with TRBJ2-3; no clear D gene. CDR1 is MGHDK and CDR2 is SYGVNS in the germline V gene. This CDR3 has 13 amino acids. V dropped 3 bases and J dropped 4 bases, with 8 bases sitting between them.

The gene calls are TRBV7-7 and TRBJ2-1, with 12 positions matching TRBD1. The V and J ends lost 4 bases and 10 bases, in that order; junction bases with no gene match: 11. The CDR3 is made up of 16 amino acids. CDR1 is SSHAT and CDR2 is FNYEAQ in the germline V gene (reference sequence). The DNA for the CDR3 is TGTGCCAGCAGCTCAGGCGGCGGGACAGGGGGCAGCGAGCAGTTCTTC. This sequence encodes CASSSGGGTGGSEQFF.

V and J are TRBV11-2 and TRBJ2-3, with D tentatively TRBD2 (6 bases). The V gene's germline CDR1 is SGHAT and CDR2 FQNNGV. Deletions cut 7 bases from V and 6 bases from J, with 11 bases between. There are 12 residues in the CDR3. The CDR3 coding sequence is TGTGCCAGCAATTCCGGGAGCGATACGCAGTATTTT. This gives the protein CASNSGSDTQYF.

The gene calls are TRBV2 and TRBJ2-1; no firm D call. The germline V gene encodes CDR1 SNHLY and CDR2 FYNNEI. V lost 6 bases and J lost 0, with 9 bases in between. This CDR3 comprises 14 residues. CDR3 coding DNA: TGTGCCAGCAGGCGAATCAGCTCCTACAATGAGCAGTTCTTC. Its protein is CASRRISSYNEQFF.

As regards this clonotype: The CDR3 end shows no conserved phenylalanine or tryptophan, and so a read error is likely. This chain joins TRBV29-1 and TRBJ2-4; D assignment may be TRBD1 or TRBD2 (5 bases each). Judging by the DNA end, TRBJ2-5 fits better; the J call may be wrong. This CDR3 is 13 amino acids long. Germline V lookup: CDR1 SQVTM, CDR2 ANQGSEA. CDR3 sequence (DNA): TGCAGCGTTGACGGGGACCTTGGTCAGACCCAGTACTGC. Protein sequence: CSVDGDLGQTQYC.

With respect to this clonotype: With a much larger clone just one base away, this may be a read error. The chain uses TRBV20-1 and TRBJ2-1, with TRBD2 identical over 10 bases. This CDR3 is 15 amino acids long. Germline V lookup: CDR1 DFQATT, CDR2 SNEGSKA (reference sequence). The junction had 9 bases not matched to a gene; V was cut back by 6 bases and J by 4 bases. For the CDR3, the DNA is TGCAGTGCCCTCTTGGGGACTAGCGCATACAATGAGCAGTTCTTC. As protein: CSALLGTSAYNEQFF.

The V call is TRBV6-2 or TRBV6-3, the J call TRBJ2-7; 12 bases are a match to TRBD2. The germline CDR1 and CDR2 sequences are MNHEY and SVGEGT. This CDR3 is 19 amino acids long. V trimming: 6 bases; J trimming: 7 bases; junction bases outside the gene matches: 22. As DNA, the CDR3 is TGTGCCAGCAGCCGCCGGACTAGCGGGGTTATGGGGGCCTACAATGAGCAGTACTTC. Translation gives CASSRRTSGVMGAYNEQYF.

The chain is built from TRBV7-2 and TRBJ1-4; tentative D call: TRBD1 (5 bases). There are 13 residues in the CDR3. CDR1 and CDR2 from the germline V gene are SGHTA and FQGNSA. V was shortened by 6 bases and J by 4 bases, with 9 bases between the two germline ends. CDR3 loop: CASRTAFNEKLFF. The CDR3 nucleotides are TGTGCCAGCAGGACAGCCTTTAATGAAAAACTGTTTTTT.

In the case of this clonotype: A junction end diverges from the germline sequence, so it may reflect a read error. The chain carries TRBV18 and TRBJ2-7; 7 bases line up with TRBD1. The DNA matches TRBJ2-5 better at its end, which makes the J call doubtful. Germline V gene lookup returns CDR1 KGHSH and CDR2 LQKENI. CDR3 length: 12 amino acids. In DNA form, the CDR3 reads TGTGCCGGCTCGGGACAGCAAGAGACCCAGTACTTC. It encodes CAGSGQQETQYF.

A remark on this clonotype: One end of the junction does not line up with germline, which may come from a read error. The chain links TRBV20-1 to TRBJ2-3; D is perhaps TRBD1 or TRBD2 (5 bases each). This CDR3 comprises 15 residues. Germline values: CDR1 DFQATT, CDR2 SNEGSKA (reference sequence). CDR3 loop: CGASEPGRRTDTQYF. The CDR3 DNA is TGCGGTGCTAGTGAGCCGGGACGGAGGACAGATACGCAGTATTTT.

This clonotype has ten or more counts. The rearrangement uses TRBV20-1 and TRBJ2-7; 12 bases are shared with TRBD1. Germline-derived CDR1 and CDR2 are DFQATT and SNEGSKA (reference sequence). The CDR3 has 14 amino acids. Trimming took 2 bases from V and 3 from J; bases not matched to a gene: 2. The CDR3 sequence is CSARRDRGLYEQYF. The DNA of the CDR3 is TGCAGTGCTAGAAGGGACAGGGGGCTCTACGAGCAGTACTTC.

This clonotype was detected many times. The chain has TRBV20-1 and TRBJ2-7; no reliable D call. Trimming left V 5 bases short and J 2 bases short, with 16 bases between. CDR3 length: 14 residues. CDR1 and CDR2 from the germline V gene are DFQATT and SNEGSKA (reference sequence). The CDR3 is CSAFAESSTYEQYF. CDR3 in DNA: TGCAGTGCTTTCGCGGAATCGAGCACCTACGAGCAGTACTTC.

This chain joins TRBV7-9 and TRBJ1-4; D unresolved. V shed 5 bases and J shed 0 bases, with 10 bases lying between them. Germline V gene sequence: CDR1 SEHNR, CDR2 FQNEAQ (reference sequence). CDR3 length equals 15 residues. CDR3 nucleotides: TGTGCCAGCAGCCTGAGTAGTGCAACTAATGAAAAACTGTTTTTT. Its protein is CASSLSSATNEKLFF.

V usage is TRBV15 and J usage is TRBJ2-1; the D gene is possibly TRBD2 (5 bases). The CDR3 covers 15 residues. The V end was cut by 6 bases, the J end by 0 bases, with 12 bases between. CDR1 LNHNV and CDR2 YYDKDF come from the germline V gene (reference sequence). This chain's CDR3 is CATSRSGSSYNEQFF. In DNA form, the CDR3 reads TGTGCCACCAGTCGGTCGGGAAGCTCCTACAATGAGCAGTTCTTC.

The V call is TRBV7-9, the J call TRBJ2-5; D assignment may be TRBD1 or TRBD2 (6 bases each). The CDR3 is 14 residues long. Trimming removed 6 bases from V and 3 bases from J, with 14 bases in between. CDR1 is SEHNR, CDR2 FQNEAQ, per germline (reference sequence). The CDR3 sequence: CASRVPGAKETQYF. DNA for the CDR3: TGTGCCAGCAGAGTCCCGGGGGCCAAAGAGACCCAGTACTTC.

With regard to this clonotype: A much larger clone sits a single nucleotide away, making a read error possible. The chain is built from TRBV28 and TRBJ2-1, with TRBD1 as a possible D gene (5 bases). The CDR3 is 12 amino acids. Between the trimmed V and J ends, which lost 5 bases and 10 bases, there was a span of 12 bases. CDR1 and CDR2 (germline): MDHEN, SYDVKM. The CDR3 reads CASSTQQVEQFF. Here the CDR3 DNA reads TGTGCCAGCAGTACACAACAGGTGGAGCAGTTCTTC.

This clonotype was detected ten times or more. The chain is built from TRBV6-5 and TRBJ2-1; 7 bases are shared with TRBD2. The CDR3 runs to 14 residues. Per germline, CDR1 MNHEY and CDR2 SVGAGI. V dropped 0 bases and J dropped 10; count of bases not matched to a gene: 6. The CDR3 DNA reads as TGTGCCAGCAGTTACTCGATCCCTAGCGGAGAGCAGTTCTTC. As protein: CASSYSIPSGEQFF.

The rearrangement links TRBV5-6 to TRBJ2-7; tentative D call: TRBD1 (6 bases). The CDR3 has 14 amino acids. Trimming took 4 bases from V and 5 from J, leaving 16 bases between them. Germline V CDR1 and CDR2: SGHDT, YYEEEE. The CDR3 sequence is CASSAQTGGHEQYF. DNA of the CDR3: TGTGCCAGCAGCGCCCAGACAGGAGGCCACGAGCAGTACTTC.

This clonotype was counted only a few times. The chain employs TRBV24-1 and TRBJ2-1, with 9 positions matching TRBD2. CDR1 KGHDR and CDR2 SFDVKD come from the germline V gene. The CDR3 runs 15 residues. Unmatched junction bases numbered 9, after V lost 5 bases and J lost 8 bases. The CDR3, as DNA: TGTGCCACCAGTGCCGGGCTAGCGGGGCTGGATGAGCAGTTCTTC. Translation: CATSAGLAGLDEQFF.

This clonotype was seen only a few times. The chain employs TRBV7-8 and TRBJ2-1; D could derive from TRBD1 or TRBD2 (5 bases each). Trimming left V 0 bases short and J 6 bases short, with 15 bases between. The CDR3 length is 16 residues. Germline V lookup: CDR1 SGHVS, CDR2 FQNEAQ. CDR3 DNA: TGTGCCAGCAGCTTAGCGCGAGGGAAGGGGCCCAATGAGCAGTTCTTC. Protein product: CASSLARGKGPNEQFF.

In this sample, this clonotype turned up many times. V is TRBV5-1 and J is TRBJ2-7; D may be TRBD2 (5 bases). Germline loops: CDR1 SGHRS, CDR2 YFSETQ. V lost 4 bases, J lost 1 base, and 15 bases lay in between. This CDR3 is 15 amino acids long. This chain's CDR3 is CASSPPSGSSYEQYF. In DNA form, the CDR3 reads TGCGCCAGCAGCCCACCCTCGGGATCTTCCTACGAGCAGTACTTC.

This clonotype was counted only a few times. The chain is built from TRBV15 and TRBJ1-1; D call uncertain. The V end was cut by 0 bases, the J end by 5 bases, with 10 bases between. CDR3 size: 14 residues. From germline, CDR1 is LNHNV and CDR2 YYDKDF (reference sequence). The CDR3 reads CATSRDGKGTEAFF. In DNA, the CDR3 is TGTGCCACCAGCAGAGATGGTAAGGGTACTGAAGCTTTCTTT. The whole variable domain, filled in from reference TRBV15 and TRBJ1-1, reads DAMVIQNPRYQVTQFGKPVTLSCSQTLNHNVMYWYQQKSSQAPKLLFHYYDKDFNNEADTPDNFQSRRPNTSFCFLDIRSPGLGDTAMYLCATSRDGKGTEAFFGQGTRLTVV.

The chain employs TRBV28 and TRBJ2-1, with D possibly being TRBD2 (6 bases). This CDR3 is 13 amino acids long. CDR1 and CDR2 from the germline V gene are MDHEN and SYDVKM. V lost 10 bases, J lost 3 bases, and 13 bases lay in between. The CDR3, as DNA: TGTGCCACCCGGGACGGGAGCTACAATGAGCAGTTCTTC. It yields the protein CATRDGSYNEQFF.

This clonotype has a handful of counts. The chain joins TRBV5-1 to TRBJ1-4; 9 nucleotides match TRBD1. The junction had 7 bases not matched to a gene; V was cut back by 6 bases and J by 7 bases. The CDR3 runs to 14 residues. Germline CDR1 is SGHRS and CDR2 is YFSETQ. CDR3 sequence: CASNLGQGSEKLFF. CDR3 nucleotides: TGCGCCAGCAACCTAGGACAGGGGAGTGAAAAACTGTTTTTT.

There are many counts of this clonotype. The rearrangement links TRBV7-2 to TRBJ1-4, with D possibly TRBD1 on 5 matching bases. The CDR3 loop spans 14 amino acids. Trimming pared 0 bases from V and 3 bases from J, leaving 5 bases between. Germline V lookup: CDR1 SGHTA, CDR2 FQGNSA. CDR3 amino acids: CASSLAGANEKLFF. In nucleotides, the CDR3 is TGTGCCAGCAGCTTAGCGGGGGCTAATGAAAAACTGTTTTTT.

The chain uses TRBV6-5 and TRBJ2-5, with D possibly matching TRBD2 (7 bases). This CDR3 has 14 amino acids. Deletions cut 7 bases from V and 5 bases from J, with 17 bases between. Germline CDR1 is MNHEY and CDR2 is SVGAGI. The CDR3 here is CASTPGGRGETQYF. CDR3 nucleotide sequence: TGTGCCAGCACCCCCGGGGGGCGCGGGGAGACCCAGTACTTC.